This note documents a single TCR beta chain sequence. Its target is not known. The sample is drawn from a study of T-cell memory formation after mild COVID-19. A 5'RACE reaction primed in the constant segment made cDNA libraries of TCR alpha and TCR beta, and these carried sample barcodes and UMIs. TCRdb independently ran MiXCR on the 5' RACE reads; one entry per CDR3 protein. The sample contains 90,000 to 120,000 distinct CDR3 sequences, roughly an eighth of which appear only once. Whole-study findings and limits: There were some responding clones in pre-infection memory, which suggested that cross-reactive memory had joined. Contracting CD4+ clones sat mainly in CM and EM; CD8+ in EMRA. Nothing showed for sure that second-wave clones peaking on day 37 were SARS-CoV-2 specific.

The material sequenced was PBMCs or a T cell subset sorted from them (not recorded which). The sequence came from a man aged 18 to 30 who had mild COVID-19 (a few samples of this study predate the infection). Cell type and time point are not known.

The CDR3 nucleotides read TGTGCCAGCTCGGAACAGGGAACAGATACGCAGTATTTT. Its translation: CASSEQGTDTQYF. The rearrangement uses TRBV18 and TRBJ2-3; perhaps TRBD1 as D (6 bases). Germline values: CDR1 KGHSH, CDR2 LQKENI. This CDR3 is built from 13 residues. V was cut by 6 bases and J by 3 bases, with 10 bases left in between.